These 23 T cell receptor beta chains were sequenced from one sample in a study of tumor and adjacent non-tumor tissue in lung cancer. A modified ARM-PCR protocol with three rounds of nested PCR amplified TCRbeta. Using its own MiXCR run on the multiplex PCR reads, TCRdb lists one record per CDR3 protein. Among 35,000 to 55,000 distinct CDR3 sequences, roughly 62% were seen once, and the ten largest hold 15% to 20%. RNA was extracted from bulk tissue without any cell sorting. Distant lung tissue was collected more than 3 cm away from the tumor edge. The sample comprised distant non-tumor lung tissue. These receptors were collected from a woman in her forties with non-small cell lung cancer.

V and J are TRBV20-1 and TRBJ2-1; D is unresolved. Germline V gene sequence: CDR1 DFQATT, CDR2 SNEGSKA (reference sequence). CDR3 length: 15 residues. V lost 0 bases and J 6 bases, leaving 15 bases between the germline ends. The CDR3 DNA is TGCAGTGCTAGAGATCTGGACCGTCCTAGCAATGAGCAGTTCTTC. Translating it yields CSARDLDRPSNEQFF.

A word on this clonotype: A much larger clone differs by one base, so this may be a read error. The DNA of the CDR3 is TGTGCCAGCAGCTTAAGCCAGGGAAGCGCTGAAGCTTTCTTT. As protein: CASSLSQGSAEAFF. This chain links TRBV5-6 with TRBJ1-1; D is perhaps TRBD1 (5 bases). Germline V gene data show CDR1 as SGHDT and CDR2 as YYEEEE. V was trimmed by 2 bases and J by 6 bases, leaving 14 bases between them. The CDR3 covers 14 residues.

Comment on this clonotype: One junction end does not reproduce the germline sequence, and a read error may be involved. This chain joins TRBV11-2 and TRBJ1-6; no definite D call. CDR3 length: 17 amino acids. Per the germline V gene, CDR1 is SGHAT and CDR2 is FQNNGV. The CDR3 spells CASSSTSGTNRSSPLHF. Here the CDR3 DNA reads TGTGCCAGCAGCTCAACATCAGGAACAAACCGGAGTTCACCACTCCACTTT.

This clonotype was recorded only once. Germline is not matched at one junction end, which may reflect a read error. The chain employs TRBV4-2 and TRBJ2-2; 13 nucleotides match TRBD2. The CDR3 runs 18 residues. The germline gives CDR1 LGHNA, CDR2 YNFKEQ. The CDR3: CASNQRDGLAGEVGELFF. In DNA form, the CDR3 reads TGTGCCAGCAACCAAAGGGACGGACTAGCGGGAGAGGTCGGGGAGCTGTTTTTT.

This clonotype appeared many times. A much bigger clone sits one base away, suggesting this may be a read error. The V and J genes are TRBV28 and TRBJ2-7; no clear D. The V gene's germline CDR1 is MDHEN and CDR2 SYDVKM. The V gene lost 5 bases and the J gene lost 1 base, with 15 bases spanning the gap. This CDR3 spans 15 amino acids. The CDR3 sequence: CASSPPSVASYEQYF. In DNA form, the CDR3 reads TGTGCCAGCAGTCCCCCTTCGGTTGCGTCCTACGAGCAGTACTTC.

This clonotype was observed many times. The V call is TRBV6-6, the J call TRBJ1-2; 11 bases are a match to TRBD1. Germline CDR1 reads MNHNY; CDR2 reads SVGAGI (reference sequence). The ends lost 7 bases at V and 5 bases at J; junction bases unmatched: 9. The CDR3 contains 15 residues. The CDR3 loop is CASNPSGTGGYGYTF. The CDR3, as DNA: TGTGCCAGCAACCCCTCCGGGACAGGGGGTTATGGCTACACCTTC.

Of note for this clonotype: Lacking the conserved final phenylalanine or tryptophan, this CDR3 likely reflects a read error. This rearrangement joins TRBV6-1 to TRBJ2-5, with D unclear. Germline-derived CDR1 and CDR2 are MNHNS and SASEGT. The length of the CDR3 is 11 residues. The CDR3 loop reads CARSVGETQYL. The CDR3 DNA follows: TGTGCCAGGAGTGTCGGAGAGACCCAGTACCTC.

V and J are TRBV29-1 and TRBJ2-1; D might be TRBD1 (5 bases). With 3 bases removed from V and 5 bases from J, the gap between germline ends came to 17 bases. The germline CDR1 and CDR2 sequences are SQVTM and ANQGSEA. The CDR3 has 15 residues. DNA of the CDR3: TGCAGCGTTGACGCTTTGGGGCCCATAAACAATGAGCAGTTCTTC. Encoded protein: CSVDALGPINNEQFF.

This clonotype was observed once. A single base separates this from a much larger clone, so it may be a read error. The chain is built from TRBV5-6 and TRBJ2-7, with TRBD1 identical over 9 bases. This CDR3 is built from 19 residues. Germline CDR1 SGHDT, CDR2 YYEEEE. The CDR3 sequence is CASNLEVPGQGAPIYEQYF. DNA of the CDR3: TGTGCCAGCAACTTGGAGGTCCCGGGACAGGGAGCGCCGATCTACGAGCAGTACTTC. Full variable domain (remainder filled in from reference TRBV5-6 and TRBJ2-7): DAGVTQSPTHLIKTRGQQVTLRCSPKSGHDTVSWYQQALGQGPQFIFQYYEEEERQRGNFPDRFSGHQFPNYSSELNVNALLLGDSALYLCASNLEVPGQGAPIYEQYFGPGTRLTVT.

This clonotype was recorded at least ten times. Given a much more abundant clone one base away, this may be a read error. This chain connects TRBV11-1 to TRBJ1-1, with D unresolved. CDR1 is SGHAT, CDR2 FQDESV, per germline (reference sequence). CDR3 length: 14 residues. V shed 3 bases and J shed 4 bases, with 12 bases lying between them. The CDR3: CASSFGGESTEAFF. CDR3 coding DNA: TGTGCCAGCAGCTTTGGCGGGGAGAGCACTGAAGCTTTCTTT.

Of note for this clonotype: The junction shows a germline mismatch at one end, possibly a read error. This chain links TRBV6-5 with TRBJ1-5, with D possibly TRBD1 on 5 matching bases. Germline V CDR1 and CDR2: MNHEY, SVGAGI. This CDR3 spans 15 amino acids. Here the CDR3 reads CASSYSAGSDQPQRF. CDR3 nucleotide sequence: TGTGCCAGCAGTTACTCGGCAGGGTCGGATCAGCCCCAGCGTTTT.

This clonotype was detected many times. The chain links TRBV7-8 to TRBJ2-1, with D hard to call. This CDR3 contains 17 residues. In germline, CDR1 is SGHVS, CDR2 FQNEAQ. Trimming removed 1 base from V and 1 base from J, with 14 bases in between. CDR3 bases: TGTGCCAGCAGCTTAGTCGAGGTGATCGGATCCTACAATGAGCAGTTCTTC. It yields the protein CASSLVEVIGSYNEQFF. The full variable domain, rest sourced from reference TRBV7-8 and TRBJ2-1, is GAGVSQSPRYKVAKRGQDVALRCDPISGHVSLFWYQQALGQGPEFLTYFQNEAQLDKSGLPSDRFFAERPEGSVSTLKIQRTQQEDSAVYLCASSLVEVIGSYNEQFFGPGTRLTVL.

The count of this clonotype is one. A much more abundant neighbour one base away suggests this may be a read error. The genes are TRBV30 and TRBJ2-2; TRBD1 might be the D (6 bases). The germline V gene has CDR1 GTSNPN and CDR2 SVGIG (reference sequence). The CDR3 is 11 amino acids. This CDR3 is CAWWDTGELLF. CDR3 nucleotides: TGTGCCTGGTGGGACACCGGGGAGCTGCTTTTT.

The chain is built from TRBV18 and TRBJ1-3, with no clear D. The CDR3 covers 15 residues. V lost 3 bases and J lost 0, with 9 bases in between. Germline-derived CDR1 and CDR2 are KGHSH and LQKENI. The CDR3 sequence: CASSPREASGNTIYF. In DNA, the CDR3 is TGTGCCAGCTCACCCCGGGAGGCCTCTGGAAACACCATATATTTT.

In the case of this clonotype: Being one base from a much bigger clone, this may be a read error. Likely a read error: the CDR3 ends without its conserved phenylalanine or tryptophan. The chain joins TRBV28 to TRBJ2-1; TRBD2 is a possible D gene (6 bases). The CDR3 has 14 amino acids. CDR1 is MDHEN, CDR2 SYDVKM, per germline. V was shortened by 6 bases and J by 7 bases, with 16 bases between the two germline ends. CDR3 sequence (DNA): TGTGCCAGCAGCGGGAGATCGGGAAGTAATGAGCAGTTCTTA. The encoded protein is CASSGRSGSNEQFL.

This clonotype appeared a few times. The chain couples TRBV30 to TRBJ2-1; possible D gene TRBD2, 6 bases. CDR3 length: 13 residues. The germline V gene has CDR1 GTSNPN and CDR2 SVGIG (reference sequence). Trimming removed 4 bases from V and 4 bases from J, with 11 bases in between. The CDR3 region is CAWNGSIYNEQFF. DNA for the CDR3: TGTGCCTGGAACGGGAGCATTTACAATGAGCAGTTCTTC.

The genes are TRBV11-3 and TRBJ2-1; D uncertain. This CDR3 region has 14 residues. The germline V gene has CDR1 SGHNT and CDR2 YENEEA. V lost 5 bases, J lost 5 bases, and 13 bases lay in between. The CDR3 nucleotides read TGTGCCAGCAGCCGGGCAGGTTCTGACAATGAGCAGTTCTTC. Its protein product is CASSRAGSDNEQFF.

About this clonotype: The junction differs from germline at one of its ends, possibly a read error. J is TRBJ2-1 and V is TRBV11-2; D not certain. The germline CDR1 and CDR2 sequences are SGHAT and FQNNGV. CDR3 size: 11 residues. The CDR3 spells CVSSFATEQFF. CDR3 DNA sequence: TGTGTCAGCAGCTTCGCGACTGAACAGTTCTTC.

Concerning this clonotype: A much more abundant neighbour one base away suggests this may be a read error. The rearrangement links TRBV5-1 to TRBJ1-1, with D possibly TRBD1 on 6 matching bases. Looked up from germline, CDR1 is SGHRS and CDR2 is YFSETQ. CDR3 length: 11 amino acids. CDR3 sequence reads: CGSSQGTMAFF. The CDR3 nucleotides read TGCGGCAGCAGCCAAGGGACAATGGCTTTCTTT.

To note about this clonotype: The junction differs from germline at one of its ends, possibly a read error. The CDR3, as DNA: TGCGGTGCCGAGGGCTGGACAGGGTCGTATGAGCAGTACTTC. Amino acids: CGAEGWTGSYEQYF. The chain links TRBV20-1 to TRBJ2-7; 8 positions match TRBD1. This CDR3 has 14 residues. CDR1 is DFQATT, CDR2 SNEGSKA, per germline (reference sequence).

The CDR3 DNA is TGTGCCAGCAGCTTCTGGCCCGACAGGGGAAGGGCAACTAATGAAAAACTGTTTTTT. It specifies CASSFWPDRGRATNEKLFF. The genes are TRBV7-2 and TRBJ1-4; 8 nucleotides line up with TRBD1. Trimming took 3 bases from V and 0 from J; bases not matched to a gene: 12. From germline, CDR1 is SGHTA and CDR2 FQGNSA. This CDR3 comprises 19 residues.

This clonotype is labeled as medium-sized. The chain has TRBV5-5 and TRBJ2-7; no definite D call. Germline V gene sequence: CDR1 SGHKS, CDR2 YYEKEE (reference sequence). The CDR3 is made up of 15 amino acids. V was pared by 0 bases and J by 6 bases, with 16 bases between. The CDR3 nucleotides read TGTGCCAGCAGCTTGGCCTCACCCCTCGGATCCGAGCAGTACTTC. Residues: CASSLASPLGSEQYF.

This clonotype was seen repeatedly, ten times or more. The chain recombines TRBV28 with TRBJ2-3; no firm D call. The germline gives CDR1 MDHEN, CDR2 SYDVKM. This CDR3 spans 11 amino acids. The V gene lost 8 bases and the J gene lost 1 base, with 4 bases spanning the gap. CDR3 region: CASLRTDTQYF. CDR3 nucleotide sequence: TGTGCCAGCCTTCGCACAGATACGCAGTATTTT.